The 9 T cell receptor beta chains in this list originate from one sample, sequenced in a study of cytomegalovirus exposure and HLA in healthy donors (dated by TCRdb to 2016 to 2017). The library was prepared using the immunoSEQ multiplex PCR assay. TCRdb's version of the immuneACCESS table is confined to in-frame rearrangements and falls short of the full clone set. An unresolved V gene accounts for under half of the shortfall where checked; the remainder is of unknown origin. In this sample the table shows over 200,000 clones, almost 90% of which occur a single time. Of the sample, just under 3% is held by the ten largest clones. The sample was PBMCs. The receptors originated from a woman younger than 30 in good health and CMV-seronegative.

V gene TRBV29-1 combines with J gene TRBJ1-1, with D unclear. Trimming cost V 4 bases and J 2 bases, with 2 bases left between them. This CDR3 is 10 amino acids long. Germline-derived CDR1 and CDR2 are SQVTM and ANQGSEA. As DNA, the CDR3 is TGCAGCGTTGCAAACACTGAAGCTTTCTTT. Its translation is CSVANTEAFF. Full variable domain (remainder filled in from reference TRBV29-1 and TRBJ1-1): SAVISQKPSRDICQRGTSLTIQCQVDSQVTMMFWYRQQPGQSLTLIATANQGSEATYESGFVIDKFPISRPNLTFSTLTVSNMSPEDSSIYLCSVANTEAFFGQGTRLTVV.

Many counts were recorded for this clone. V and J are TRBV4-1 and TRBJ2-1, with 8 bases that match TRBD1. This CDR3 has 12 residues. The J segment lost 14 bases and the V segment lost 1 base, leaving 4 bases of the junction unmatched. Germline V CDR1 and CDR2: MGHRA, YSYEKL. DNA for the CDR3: TGCGCCAGCAGCCAAGGGACAGGGACCAAGTTCTTC. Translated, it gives CASSQGTGTKFF.

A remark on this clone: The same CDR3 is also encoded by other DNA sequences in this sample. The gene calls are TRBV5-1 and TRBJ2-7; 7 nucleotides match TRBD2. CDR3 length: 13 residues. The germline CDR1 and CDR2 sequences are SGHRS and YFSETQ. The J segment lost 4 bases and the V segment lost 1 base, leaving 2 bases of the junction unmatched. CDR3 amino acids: CASSLSSGYEQYF. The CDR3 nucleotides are TGCGCCAGCAGCTTGAGTAGCGGGTACGAGCAGTACTTC.

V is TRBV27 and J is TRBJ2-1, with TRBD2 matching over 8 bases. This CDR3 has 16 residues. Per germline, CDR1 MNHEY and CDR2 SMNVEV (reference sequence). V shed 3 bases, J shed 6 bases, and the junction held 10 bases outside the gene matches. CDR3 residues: CASSLDGTRWFNEQFF. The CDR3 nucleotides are TGTGCCAGCAGTTTGGATGGGACTAGGTGGTTCAATGAGCAGTTCTTC.

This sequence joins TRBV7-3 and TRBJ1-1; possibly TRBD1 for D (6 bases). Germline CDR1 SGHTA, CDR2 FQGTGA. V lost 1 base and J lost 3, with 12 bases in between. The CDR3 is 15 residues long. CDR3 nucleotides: TGTGCCAGCAGCTTAAACAGGGCAGGGTACACTGAAGCTTTCTTT. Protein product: CASSLNRAGYTEAFF.

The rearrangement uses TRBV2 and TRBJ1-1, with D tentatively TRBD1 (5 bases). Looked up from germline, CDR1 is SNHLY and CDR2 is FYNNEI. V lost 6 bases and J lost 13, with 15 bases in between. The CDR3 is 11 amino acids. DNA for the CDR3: TGTGCCAGCAGGGCCGGGACTTCTGTTTTCTTT. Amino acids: CASRAGTSVFF.

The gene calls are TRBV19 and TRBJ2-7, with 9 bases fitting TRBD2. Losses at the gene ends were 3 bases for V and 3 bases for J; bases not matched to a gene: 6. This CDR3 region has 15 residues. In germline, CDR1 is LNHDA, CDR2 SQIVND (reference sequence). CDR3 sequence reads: CASSILAGKNYEQYF. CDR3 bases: TGTGCCAGTAGTATTCTAGCGGGAAAAAACTACGAGCAGTACTTC. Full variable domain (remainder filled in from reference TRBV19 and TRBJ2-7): DGGITQSPKYLFRKEGQNVTLSCEQNLNHDAMYWYRQDPGQGLRLIYYSQIVNDFQKGDIAEGYSVSREKKESFPLTVTSAQKNPTAFYLCASSILAGKNYEQYFGPGTRLTVT.

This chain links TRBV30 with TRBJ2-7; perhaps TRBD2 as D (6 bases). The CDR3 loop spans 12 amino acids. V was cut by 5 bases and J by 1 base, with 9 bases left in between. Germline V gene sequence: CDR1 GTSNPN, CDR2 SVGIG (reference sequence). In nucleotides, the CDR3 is TGTGCCTGGGGGAGGAGGTCCTACGAGCAGTACTTC. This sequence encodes CAWGRRSYEQYF.

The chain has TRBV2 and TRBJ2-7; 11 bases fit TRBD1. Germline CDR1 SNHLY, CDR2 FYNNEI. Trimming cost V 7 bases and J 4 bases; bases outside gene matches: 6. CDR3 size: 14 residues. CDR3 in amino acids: CASKVGQGGYEQYF. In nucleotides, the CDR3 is TGTGCCAGCAAGGTGGGACAGGGGGGTTACGAGCAGTACTTC.